This T cell receptor (beta chain) was identified during a study of T cell repertoires in cytomegalovirus infection. Whole-study results and caveats: Predominance within the ex vivo response was attributable to HLA-C-restricted CMV-specific TCR beta clonotypes.

This clonotype was counted at least ten times. Its antigen is unidentified. In TCRdb, the reads were re-called with MiXCR into one record per CDR3 protein. The repertoire holds fewer than 350,000 distinct CDR3 sequences, with more than 9% as singletons. The V end lost 0 bases, the J end lost 5 bases, and 7 bases lay between the germline ends. The CDR3 contains 13 residues. Germline loops: CDR1 ENHRY, CDR2 SYGVKD. This TCR was sampled from a human donor in good health (CMV status not recorded). Some clones in this sample may be carry-over from other donors' samples. The rearrangement links TRBV10-3 to TRBJ1-2; D remains unclear. The sequencing input was PBMCs. CDR3 sequence (DNA): TGTGCCATCAGTGAGTCGAAGGCATATGGCTACACCTTC. Its translation is CAISESKAYGYTF.